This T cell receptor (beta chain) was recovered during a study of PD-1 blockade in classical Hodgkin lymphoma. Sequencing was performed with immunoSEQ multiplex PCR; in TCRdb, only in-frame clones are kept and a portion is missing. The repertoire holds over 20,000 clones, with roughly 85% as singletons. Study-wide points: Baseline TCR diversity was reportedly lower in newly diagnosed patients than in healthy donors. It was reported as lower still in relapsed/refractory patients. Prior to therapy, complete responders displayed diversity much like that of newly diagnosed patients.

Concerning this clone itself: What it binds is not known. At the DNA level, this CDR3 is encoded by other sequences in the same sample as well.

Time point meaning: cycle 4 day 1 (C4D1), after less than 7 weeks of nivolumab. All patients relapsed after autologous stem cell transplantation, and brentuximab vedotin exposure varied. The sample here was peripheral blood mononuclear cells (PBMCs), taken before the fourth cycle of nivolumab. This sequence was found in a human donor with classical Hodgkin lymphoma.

The CDR3 region is CASSLVDTGELFF. DNA of the CDR3: TGTGCCAGCAGCTTAGTTGACACCGGGGAGCTGTTTTTT. The chain has TRBV7-8 and TRBJ2-2; no clear D gene. The CDR3 length is 13 residues. Germline V gene sequence: CDR1 SGHVS, CDR2 FQNEAQ. The germline V and J ends were trimmed by 1 base and 3 bases, with 3 bases remaining between them.